These 15 T cell receptor beta chains originate from one sample sequenced in a study of shared clonotypes between healthy human individuals. Only in-frame clones appear in the TCRdb table, and some are missing; sequencing was by immunoSEQ multiplex PCR. Of millions of clones listed, over 85% are singletons. Naive-designated CD8 cells lacked CD45RO, were positively enriched for CCR7, and omitted terminally differentiated effector memory CD45RA+ cells. The sample comprised naive CD8+ T cells sorted from blood. These TCRs come from a man in his late teens or twenties in good health.

Regarding this clone: Other DNA variants within this sample encode the same CDR3. The V gene is TRBV19, the J gene TRBJ1-1, with D unclear. The CDR3 totals 14 residues. The ends were cut back, 5 bases at V and 2 bases at J, with 12 bases in the middle. Germline V CDR1 and CDR2: LNHDA, SQIVND (reference sequence). The CDR3 DNA sequence: TGTGCCAGTAGTTTTTGGACTGGAAACACTGAAGCTTTCTTT. Amino acid sequence: CASSFWTGNTEAFF.

In nucleotides, the CDR3 is TGTGCCAGCAGCCCACCCCCCCCAGTAGGCGGCTACGAGCAGTACTTC. Its translation is CASSPPPPVGGYEQYF. The V call is TRBV7-9, the J call TRBJ2-7; D gene ambiguous. Per the germline V gene, CDR1 is SEHNR and CDR2 is FQNEAQ (reference sequence). The ends were cut back, 5 bases at V and 3 bases at J, with 20 bases in the middle. This CDR3 has 16 residues.

The chain carries TRBV5-8 and TRBJ1-5; D might be TRBD1 (6 bases). Germline V gives CDR1 SGHTS, CDR2 YDEGEE. This CDR3 is 16 amino acids long. V gave up 1 base and J gave up 7 bases, with 18 bases separating them. This CDR3 is CASSLQTGPLGQPQHF. CDR3 nucleotide sequence: TGTGCCAGCAGCTTGCAAACAGGGCCCCTGGGACAGCCCCAGCATTTT.

This clone was seen only once. The chain joins TRBV7-9 to TRBJ2-4; 7 bases are shared with TRBD1. V shed 0 bases and J 1 base; nucleotides not matched to a gene: 3. Germline CDR1 and CDR2: SEHNR and FQNEAQ (reference sequence). The CDR3 contains 16 residues. The CDR3 DNA sequence: TGTGCCAGCAGCTTAGCCACGACAGGGGCCAAAAACATTCAGTACTTC. Encoded protein: CASSLATTGAKNIQYF.

The chain has TRBV4-3 and TRBJ2-7; D unclear. In germline, CDR1 is LGHNA, CDR2 YSLEER. CDR3 length: 13 residues. Trimming left V 3 bases short and J 6 bases short, with 12 bases between. The CDR3 reads CASSHLLGGEQYF. The CDR3 bases are TGCGCCAGCAGCCACCTTTTAGGCGGCGAGCAGTACTTC.

The V gene is TRBV19, the J gene TRBJ2-7, with TRBD1 identical over 7 bases. This CDR3 has 15 amino acids. The trim removed 6 bases at V and 4 bases at J, leaving 12 bases unmatched. Germline V CDR1 and CDR2: LNHDA, SQIVND (reference sequence). The CDR3 sequence: CASSPRQGSGYEQYF. CDR3 DNA sequence: TGTGCCAGTAGCCCAAGACAGGGTTCGGGATACGAGCAGTACTTC.

This rearrangement joins TRBV19 to TRBJ1-1, with a possible D match to TRBD1 (6 bases). Trimming stripped 9 bases from V and 4 bases from J, with 12 bases between. Germline V CDR1 and CDR2: LNHDA, SQIVND (reference sequence). The CDR3 covers 12 residues. The CDR3 reads CASTTGLTEAFF. CDR3 sequence (DNA): TGTGCCAGCACCACAGGGCTCACTGAAGCTTTCTTT.

A word on this clone: The sample holds other DNA sequences that translate to the same CDR3. The chain is built from TRBV7-9 and TRBJ2-5; 9 nucleotides agree with TRBD1. J was trimmed by 2 bases and V by 4 bases; bases with no gene match: 2. The CDR3 is 14 amino acids. The germline V gene has CDR1 SEHNR and CDR2 FQNEAQ (reference sequence). CDR3 region: CASSSGQGQETQYF. CDR3 coding DNA: TGTGCCAGCAGCTCAGGACAGGGGCAAGAGACCCAGTACTTC.

In regard to this clone: In the same sample, other DNA sequences code for this CDR3. The J gene is TRBJ2-5, the V gene TRBV29-1; the match to TRBD1 covers 9 bases. Germline V gene sequence: CDR1 SQVTM, CDR2 ANQGSEA. Germline trimming cut 6 bases from V and 2 bases from J; bases unmatched to any gene: 4. The CDR3 covers 13 residues. CDR3 bases: TGCAGCGTAGACAGGGGGGGTCAAGAGACCCAGTACTTC. Its translation is CSVDRGGQETQYF.

This clone has just one count. CDR3 DNA sequence: TGTGCCAGCAGTTTATTCGGCGATTCGTGGGAGACCCAGTACTTC. Its translation is CASSLFGDSWETQYF. This sequence joins TRBV27 and TRBJ2-5; no definite D call. This CDR3 spans 15 amino acids. From germline, CDR1 is MNHEY and CDR2 SMNVEV (reference sequence). Deletions cut 1 base from V and 5 bases from J, with 14 bases between.

This chain connects TRBV15 to TRBJ2-1, with 7 bases aligning to TRBD2. Germline V lookup: CDR1 LNHNV, CDR2 YYDKDF (reference sequence). CDR3 size: 16 residues. The V and J ends lost 3 bases and 5 bases, in that order; junction bases with no gene match: 10. DNA for the CDR3: TGTGCCACCAGCAGTTTAACGGGGGGTTTGGACAATGAGCAGTTCTTC. Translation gives CATSSLTGGLDNEQFF.

The V call is TRBV4-1, the J call TRBJ2-7; maybe TRBD2 (6 bases). Germline V gives CDR1 MGHRA, CDR2 YSYEKL. V lost 4 bases, J lost 2 bases, and 12 bases lay in between. The CDR3 extends over 14 amino acids. The CDR3 is CASSLRRETYEQYF. The CDR3 bases are TGCGCCAGCAGCCTTAGACGGGAGACCTACGAGCAGTACTTC.

This clone was picked up one time. Here the CDR3 reads CAWSVRSGIPYEQYF. The CDR3 DNA reads TGTGCCTGGAGTGTACGTTCAGGGATCCCCTACGAGCAGTACTTC. The chain has TRBV30 and TRBJ2-7, with a weak D call TRBD1 (5 bases). The CDR3 is 15 amino acids. Per germline, CDR1 GTSNPN and CDR2 SVGIG (reference sequence). V lost 0 bases to trimming and J lost 2 bases, with 14 bases between them.

Worth noting for this clone: This specimen includes other DNA sequences encoding the same CDR3. The chain has TRBV7-9 and TRBJ2-5; D remains ambiguous. Trimming removed 4 bases at V and 1 base at J, with 4 bases between. CDR1 is SEHNR, CDR2 FQNEAQ, per germline (reference sequence). The CDR3 consists of 12 residues. CDR3 in amino acids: CASSSSQETQYF. CDR3 sequence (DNA): TGTGCCAGCAGCTCTTCCCAAGAGACCCAGTACTTC.

This clone was recorded only once. V gene TRBV5-1 combines with J gene TRBJ2-5, with D possibly being TRBD1 (5 bases). V was clipped by 0 bases and J by 4 bases, with 10 bases between them. CDR1 SGHRS and CDR2 YFSETQ come from the germline V gene. The CDR3 is 14 amino acids. The CDR3 reads CASSLGQSLETQYF. The CDR3, as DNA: TGCGCCAGCAGCTTGGGACAGAGCTTAGAGACCCAGTACTTC.